One sample yielded the 5 T cell receptor beta chains listed below, sequenced in a study of post-analysis software for immune sequencing data. Broader study findings: TRBV segments more frequent in patients than in controls numbered a few and included TRBV5-6, TRBV5-1 and TRBV20-1.

Antigens for these TCRs are unknown. Presence of unique molecular identifiers characterized the TCR beta cDNA libraries. TCRdb reprocessed the PCR reads via MiXCR and lists one record per CDR3 protein. The sample has 650,000 to 900,000 distinct CDR3 sequences; about 45% are singletons. Source material: blood. The receptors derive from a girl aged 5-17 years with multiple sclerosis.

The chain carries TRBV28 and TRBJ1-2, with 11 bases that match TRBD1. Per the germline V gene, CDR1 is MDHEN and CDR2 is SYDVKM. V was clipped by 8 bases and J by 2 bases; unmatched bases: 4. The CDR3 totals 14 residues. The CDR3 nucleotides read TGTGCCAGCTTCCGGGACAGGGGGAACTATGGCTACACCTTC. Its protein is CASFRDRGNYGYTF.

The sample holds a few counts of this clonotype. The rearrangement links TRBV18 to TRBJ2-1, with D tentatively TRBD1 (5 bases). The length of the CDR3 is 15 residues. CDR1 and CDR2 from the germline V gene are KGHSH and LQKENI. The V end was cut by 3 bases, the J end by 6 bases, with 15 bases between. As DNA, the CDR3 is TGTGCCAGCTCACCGATATCACCCAGGGCCAATGAGCAGTTCTTC. It encodes CASSPISPRANEQFF.

This clonotype was picked up a small number of times. The chain joins TRBV12-5 to TRBJ1-4; 10 nucleotides agree with TRBD1. Germline V lookup: CDR1 LGHNT, CDR2 FRNRAP. The CDR3 runs 17 residues. The V and J ends lost 6 bases and 4 bases, in that order; junction bases with no gene match: 11. The CDR3: CASGRRTGGSLNEKLFF. The CDR3 nucleotides are TGTGCTAGTGGCCGAAGGACAGGGGGGTCCCTTAATGAAAAACTGTTTTTT.

This chain links TRBV12-3 or TRBV12-4 with TRBJ2-3, with a weak D call TRBD1 (8 bases). The CDR3 loop spans 13 amino acids. Between the trimmed V and J ends, which lost 6 bases and 11 bases, there was a span of 18 bases. CDR3 sequence reads: CASRQDRGGKQYF. The CDR3 coding sequence is TGTGCCAGCAGGCAAGACAGGGGAGGGAAGCAGTATTTT.

This clonotype was seen only a few times. CDR3 DNA sequence: TGCAGTGCTAGAATATCCGCGGGGACTCTGTACCAAGAGACCCAGTTCTTC. Encoded protein: CSARISAGTLYQETQFF. V gene TRBV20-1 combines with J gene TRBJ2-5, with D perhaps matching TRBD2 (6 bases). The DNA end is more similar to TRBJ2-1, so the J call may be wrong. From germline, CDR1 is DFQATT and CDR2 SNEGSKA (reference sequence). This CDR3 is built from 17 residues.